This T cell receptor beta chain appears in the sequencing data of a study of blood T cells in healthy people across ages. A J-beta primer mix and a sample-barcoded 5' primer were used in a second PCR of about 7 to 12 cycles. TCRdb called the 5' RACE reads again in MiXCR, with one record for every CDR3 protein. Altogether over 950,000 distinct CDR3 sequences are present, more than 30% being singletons, with the ten largest covering around 13%. This clonotype has only a few counts. The TCR sequence derives from a man aged 18 to 30 in good health. Sequences were obtained from blood.

The CDR3 DNA is TGCACCGCTAGTTCCGGACAGCACAATGAGCAGTTCTTC. Protein sequence: CTASSGQHNEQFF. The chain carries TRBV20-1 and TRBJ2-1, with a weak D call TRBD1 (6 bases). The CDR3 covers 13 residues. Germline V gene lookup returns CDR1 DFQATT and CDR2 SNEGSKA (reference sequence).